These 8 T cell receptor beta chains were sequenced from one sample in a study of siplizumab effects on memory and regulatory T cells. The protocol was immunoSEQ multiplex PCR, while the TCRdb copy is restricted to in-frame clones and leaves out a portion. Altogether some 73,000 clones are present, 93% being singletons, with the ten largest covering roughly 5%. What was sequenced was CD8+ T cells sorted from blood. Receptor source: a human donor in good health.

The V and J genes are TRBV9 and TRBJ2-3; D unclear. Per germline, CDR1 SGDLS and CDR2 YYNGEE. The CDR3 is made up of 15 amino acids. V was clipped by 4 bases and J by 0 bases, with 12 bases between them. The DNA for the CDR3 is TGTGCCAGCAGCACGCCCTCCTCTAGCACAGATACGCAGTATTTT. Its translation: CASSTPSSSTDTQYF. The full variable domain, with the rest looked up from reference TRBV9 and TRBJ2-3, is DSGVTQTPKHLITATGQRVTLRCSPRSGDLSVYWYQQSLDQGLQFLIQYYNGEERAKGNILERFSAQQFPDLHSELNLSSLELGDSALYFCASSTPSSSTDTQYFGPGTRLTVL.

The genes are TRBV29-1 and TRBJ2-7, with D maybe TRBD1 (5 bases). Germline V gene lookup returns CDR1 SQVTM and CDR2 ANQGSEA. The CDR3 totals 15 residues. Trimming took 4 bases from V and 0 from J, leaving 16 bases between them. In DNA form, the CDR3 reads TGCAGCGTTGGAGCCCCAGGGCGATTCTCCTACGAGCAGTACTTC. It specifies CSVGAPGRFSYEQYF.

This chain joins TRBV10-2 and TRBJ1-6, with 7 nucleotides matching TRBD1. The CDR3 loop spans 14 amino acids. With V trimmed by 8 bases and J by 10 bases, 11 bases remained unmatched. Germline V gene sequence: CDR1 WSHSY, CDR2 SAAADI. CDR3 DNA: TGCGCCAGCCGCGAGACAGGGTATCAATCACCCCTCCACTTT. Translated: CASRETGYQSPLHF.

This sequence joins TRBV4-3 and TRBJ2-7, with D maybe TRBD1 (5 bases). The CDR3 has 15 amino acids. V was cut by 4 bases and J by 3 bases, with 16 bases left in between. Germline values: CDR1 LGHNA, CDR2 YSLEER. CDR3 bases: TGCGCCAGCAGCCCATATGCAGGGCCGGGCTACGAGCAGTACTTC. This encodes CASSPYAGPGYEQYF.

The CDR3 loop is CASSVLANYGYTF. The CDR3 DNA follows: TGTGCCAGCAGTGTGTTGGCTAACTATGGCTACACCTTC. The chain carries TRBV6-5 and TRBJ1-2; D is uncertain. From germline, CDR1 is MNHEY and CDR2 SVGAGI. This CDR3 comprises 13 residues. V was trimmed by 5 bases and J by 0 bases, leaving 7 bases between them.

The chain recombines TRBV4-2 with TRBJ2-5; D gene ambiguous. The CDR3 sequence is 14 residues long. Germline CDR1 reads LGHNA; CDR2 reads YNFKEQ. V was cut by 0 bases and J by 1 base, with 6 bases left in between. The CDR3: CASSQEPSQETQYF. CDR3 DNA: TGTGCCAGCAGCCAAGAACCTAGCCAAGAGACCCAGTACTTC.

The V gene is TRBV14, the J gene TRBJ2-2; D remains ambiguous. The CDR3 runs 16 residues. V was pared by 4 bases and J by 3 bases, with 15 bases between. Germline V CDR1 and CDR2: SGHDN, FVKESK. The CDR3 DNA reads TGTGCCAGCAGCCTTAGAACCCTAATTTACACCGGGGAGCTGTTTTTT. It yields the protein CASSLRTLIYTGELFF. The variable domain in full, completed from reference TRBV14 and TRBJ2-2, reads EAGVTQFPSHSVIEKGQTVTLRCDPISGHDNLYWYRRVMGKEIKFLLHFVKESKQDESGMPNNRFLAERTGGTYSTLKVQPAELEDSGVYFCASSLRTLIYTGELFFGEGSRLTVL.

This chain links TRBV27 with TRBJ1-2; D not certain. Germline CDR1 and CDR2: MNHEY and SMNVEV (reference sequence). This CDR3 is built from 17 residues. Trimming removed 6 bases from V and 2 bases from J, with 22 bases in between. The CDR3 nucleotides are TGTGCCAGCAGCCTTGTCGCCTCGCGGGGTATGAACTATGGCTACACCTTC. It specifies CASSLVASRGMNYGYTF.